A single sample gave rise to the 26 T cell receptor beta chains below, sequenced in a study of CD4 T cells in relation to SARS-CoV-2 and coronaviruses. These receptors' targets are unknown. Before the COVID-19 pandemic, during about 2010-2018, CD4+ T cells were taken from unexposed donors. CD4+ T cells were isolated from the cells after more than 8 days of culture. Measured with immunoSEQ multiplex PCR; TCRdb has only the in-frame clones, and not every one. Seen here are approximately 14,000 clones, under 80% observed once, and the top ten hold roughly 18%. Sequencing was carried out using CD4+ T cells from PBMCs, cultured in vitro. The receptor source for this set is a human donor in good health.

The chain carries TRBV27 and TRBJ2-7; 8 bases map to TRBD1. Germline V gene lookup returns CDR1 MNHEY and CDR2 SMNVEV (reference sequence). The CDR3 runs 14 residues. The V gene end was trimmed by 6 bases and the J gene end by 1 base; junction bases not matched to a gene: 5. The CDR3 nucleotides read TGTGCCAGCAGATCGGGACAGGCTTCCTACGAGCAGTACTTC. It translates to CASRSGQASYEQYF.

The chain has TRBV4-2 and TRBJ2-7; 9 bases are shared with TRBD1. The V segment lost 1 base and the J segment 3 bases; nucleotides outside the gene matches: 1. This CDR3 has 14 residues. Germline V lookup: CDR1 LGHNA, CDR2 YNFKEQ. The CDR3 DNA is TGTGCCAGCAGCCAAGCGGGACAGGGCTACGAGCAGTACTTC. Translating gives CASSQAGQGYEQYF.

V usage is TRBV5-6 and J usage is TRBJ2-2, with 7 positions matching TRBD1. This CDR3 is 13 amino acids long. Germline-derived CDR1 and CDR2 are SGHDT and YYEEEE. The trim removed 4 bases at V and 6 bases at J, leaving 3 bases unmatched. CDR3 DNA sequence: TGTGCCAGCAGCGGCACAGGGGCCGGGGAGCTGTTTTTT. As protein: CASSGTGAGELFF. The full variable domain, its missing parts supplied by reference TRBV5-6 and TRBJ2-2, is DAGVTQSPTHLIKTRGQQVTLRCSPKSGHDTVSWYQQALGQGPQFIFQYYEEEERQRGNFPDRFSGHQFPNYSSELNVNALLLGDSALYLCASSGTGAGELFFGEGSRLTVL.

A remark on this clone: One junction end does not reproduce the germline sequence, and a read error may be involved. The chain employs TRBV5-5 and TRBJ1-1, with D perhaps matching TRBD1 (5 bases). This CDR3 is 13 amino acids long. CDR1 SGHKS and CDR2 YYEKEE come from the germline V gene (reference sequence). DNA for the CDR3: TGTGCCGGCAGGGAAACCCTTAATAGTGAAGCTTTCTTT. It specifies CAGRETLNSEAFF.

This clone showed up just once. The genes are TRBV7-6 and TRBJ1-4, with D hard to call. Germline V gives CDR1 SGHVS, CDR2 FNYEAQ. The ends were cut back, 5 bases at V and 5 bases at J, with 15 bases in the middle. The CDR3 is 15 amino acids. CDR3 residues: CASSSPGMTNEKLFF. The CDR3 DNA follows: TGTGCCAGCAGCAGCCCGGGAATGACGAATGAAAAACTGTTTTTT.

The V and J genes are TRBV24-1 and TRBJ2-1; no clear D. The V end lost 2 bases, the J end lost 9 bases, and 7 bases lay between the germline ends. Germline V gives CDR1 KGHDR, CDR2 SFDVKD. This CDR3 is 12 amino acids long. CDR3 coding DNA: TGTGCCACCAGTGATTCCGGGCGTGAGCAGTTCTTC. Protein product: CATSDSGREQFF.

In its sample, this clone was seen a few times. The chain uses TRBV7-8 and TRBJ1-6, with 8 bases matching TRBD1. J gave up 10 bases and V 4 bases, and 6 bases lay outside the gene matches. CDR1 and CDR2 from the germline V gene are SGHVS and FQNEAQ. This CDR3 spans 14 amino acids. The CDR3: CASSSGQGGSPLHF. The CDR3 DNA reads as TGTGCCAGCAGCTCCGGACAGGGCGGATCACCCCTCCACTTT.

A few counts support this clone. This chain connects TRBV7-3 to TRBJ1-4, with 7 bases aligning to TRBD1. V lost 1 base and J lost 6; bases outside the gene matches: 20. The CDR3 length is 20 residues. Germline V gene data show CDR1 as SGHTA and CDR2 as FQGTGA. CDR3 in amino acids: CASSLSKRGGGAGWYEKLFF. The CDR3 DNA sequence: TGTGCCAGCAGCTTAAGTAAACGTGGAGGGGGCGCGGGATGGTATGAAAAACTGTTTTTT.

The genes are TRBV28 and TRBJ1-1, with TRBD1 identical over 8 bases. With V trimmed by 8 bases and J by 8 bases, 7 bases remained unmatched. The CDR3 loop spans 12 amino acids. Germline CDR1 reads MDHEN; CDR2 reads SYDVKM. CDR3 sequence (DNA): TGTGCCAGCGGTTGGGACAGGCGCGAAGCTTTCTTT. This translates into CASGWDRREAFF.

For this clone: One junction end does not reproduce the germline sequence, and a read error may be involved. V and J are TRBV5-1 and TRBJ2-7; D is unresolved. This CDR3 region has 11 residues. The germline V gene has CDR1 SGHRS and CDR2 YFSETQ. The CDR3 loop is CASSFSGITVF. CDR3 coding DNA: TGCGCCAGCAGCTTTTCAGGTATTACTGTCTTC.

The chain links TRBV19 to TRBJ2-1; D not certain. V lost 6 bases and J 6 bases, leaving 12 bases between the germline ends. CDR1 is LNHDA, CDR2 SQIVND, per germline (reference sequence). The CDR3 spans 13 residues. CDR3 sequence (DNA): TGTGCCAGTAGCGAGTACAATGGCAATGAGCAGTTCTTC. Protein product: CASSEYNGNEQFF.

The chain has TRBV7-3 and TRBJ2-2; no definite D call. CDR1 SGHTA and CDR2 FQGTGA come from the germline V gene. The CDR3 loop spans 18 amino acids. Trimming left V 5 bases short and J 1 base short, with 20 bases between. CDR3 nucleotide sequence: TGTGCCAGCAGCCGTACCCGGCCCGGGCCGGAGAACACCGGGGAGCTGTTTTTT. Amino acids: CASSRTRPGPENTGELFF.

This rearrangement joins TRBV7-3 to TRBJ2-3; D is unresolved. Trimming removed 4 bases from V and 5 bases from J, with 10 bases in between. The germline V gene has CDR1 SGHTA and CDR2 FQGTGA. The CDR3 has 13 amino acids. CDR3 residues: CASSSGSGDTQYF. The CDR3 nucleotides are TGTGCCAGCAGCTCCGGGTCCGGAGATACGCAGTATTTT.

V gene TRBV12-3 or TRBV12-4 combines with J gene TRBJ2-6; 7 bases are shared with TRBD1. This CDR3 has 13 residues. V trimming: 9 bases; J trimming: 12 bases; junction bases outside the gene matches: 11. The CDR3 reads CASARDSKVVLTF. The DNA for the CDR3 is TGTGCCAGTGCACGGGACAGTAAAGTCGTCCTGACTTTC.

This clone occurred once. The chain recombines TRBV24-1 with TRBJ2-3, with D hard to call. The germline V and J ends were trimmed by 3 bases and 2 bases, with 5 bases remaining between them. Germline lookup yields CDR1 KGHDR and CDR2 SFDVKD. This CDR3 is built from 13 residues. The CDR3: CATSDLHTDTQYF. The CDR3 bases are TGTGCCACCAGTGATCTTCACACAGATACGCAGTATTTT.

The chain uses TRBV5-8 and TRBJ2-3; D possibly corresponds to TRBD2 (5 bases). Germline CDR1 and CDR2: SGHTS and YDEGEE. Trimming removed 6 bases from V and 0 bases from J, with 17 bases in between. The CDR3 consists of 16 residues. The CDR3 reads CASTLAGRPSTDTQYF. The CDR3 DNA reads TGTGCCAGCACTCTCGCTGGGAGACCTAGCACAGATACGCAGTATTTT.

J is TRBJ2-7 and V is TRBV27, with TRBD2 identical over 8 bases. The trim removed 5 bases at V and 3 bases at J, leaving 3 bases unmatched. The CDR3 length is 13 residues. CDR1 and CDR2 (germline): MNHEY, SMNVEV (reference sequence). The CDR3 bases are TGTGCCAGCAGTCTAGGGACTAGCTACGAGCAGTACTTC. Protein product: CASSLGTSYEQYF.

The DNA of the CDR3 is TGCAGCGTCGATGACAGGAGCTATGGCTACACCTTC. Translating gives CSVDDRSYGYTF. J is TRBJ1-2 and V is TRBV29-1; a weak D match, TRBD1 (6 bases). Germline assignment: CDR1 SQVTM and CDR2 ANQGSEA. The CDR3 is made up of 12 amino acids. V lost 6 bases to trimming and J lost 4 bases, with 12 bases between them.

The V gene is TRBV9, the J gene TRBJ2-1, with 11 nucleotides matching TRBD2. Germline-derived CDR1 and CDR2 are SGDLS and YYNGEE. The CDR3 spans 17 residues. V gave up 3 bases and J gave up 3 bases; unmatched junction bases: 8. The CDR3 DNA sequence: TGTGCCAGCAGCGGAGCCGATGGGACTAGCGGCTACAATGAGCAGTTCTTC. This translates into CASSGADGTSGYNEQFF.

The sample holds a few counts of this clone. The V call is TRBV7-9, the J call TRBJ1-4; D not certain. Germline V CDR1 and CDR2: SEHNR, FQNEAQ (reference sequence). The ends were cut back, 0 bases at V and 5 bases at J, with 4 bases in the middle. The CDR3 is 13 amino acids. CDR3 protein: CASSLALNEKLFF. The CDR3 region has the DNA TGTGCCAGCAGCTTAGCGTTGAATGAAAAACTGTTTTTT.

The chain has TRBV12-5 and TRBJ2-7, with a weak D call TRBD2 (5 bases). Trimming shortened V by 3 bases and J by 7 bases, and 10 bases separated the two germline ends. The CDR3 is made up of 12 amino acids. The germline V gene encodes CDR1 LGHNT and CDR2 FRNRAP. The CDR3 DNA follows: TGTGCTAGTGGTTTTGAGGGCGGAGAGCAGTACTTC. It encodes CASGFEGGEQYF.

V is TRBV29-1 and J is TRBJ2-3; TRBD1 aligns across 7 bases. CDR1 SQVTM and CDR2 ANQGSEA come from the germline V gene. Germline trimming cut 7 bases from V and 6 bases from J; bases unmatched to any gene: 13. This CDR3 spans 14 amino acids. CDR3 protein: CSAKITGDWDTQYF. Here the CDR3 DNA reads TGCAGCGCTAAAATCACAGGGGATTGGGATACGCAGTATTTT.

CDR3 residues: CASSTYNEQFF. CDR3 coding DNA: TGTGCCAGCAGTACGTACAATGAGCAGTTCTTC. The V call is TRBV12-3 or TRBV12-4, the J call TRBJ2-1; D is ambiguous. Trimming removed 5 bases from V and 4 bases from J, with 3 bases in between. The CDR3 totals 11 residues.

This clone has a handful of counts. The chain joins TRBV7-9 to TRBJ2-2; D is undetermined. Germline lookup yields CDR1 SEHNR and CDR2 FQNEAQ (reference sequence). The V and J ends lost 5 bases and 5 bases respectively, with 9 bases between them. This CDR3 has 13 residues. The CDR3 DNA sequence: TGTGCCAGCAGCGTCTGGGCGACCGGGGAGCTGTTTTTT. This gives the protein CASSVWATGELFF.

This chain connects TRBV6-1 to TRBJ1-2; D is unclear. Trimming stripped 1 base from V and 4 bases from J, with 4 bases between. Germline V gene data show CDR1 as MNHNS and CDR2 as SASEGT. The CDR3 has 12 amino acids. The CDR3 loop reads CASSEGPYGYTF. DNA for the CDR3: TGTGCCAGCAGTGAAGGCCCCTATGGCTACACCTTC.

V gene TRBV29-1 combines with J gene TRBJ2-1; D unclear. Per the germline V gene, CDR1 is SQVTM and CDR2 is ANQGSEA. The CDR3 is 12 amino acids. Between the trimmed V and J ends, which lost 3 bases and 0 bases, there was a span of 3 bases. As DNA, the CDR3 is TGCAGCGTTGAGAGCTCCTACAATGAGCAGTTCTTC. Translated: CSVESSYNEQFF.